Listed here are 7 T cell receptor beta chains from one sample, sequenced in a study of somatic mutations in cytotoxic T cells in rheumatoid arthritis. Assay: immunoSEQ multiplex PCR; the TCRdb copy retains only in-frame clones and omits some. Here the sample spans 5,500 to 7,000 clones, approximately 78% being singletons. The sequencing sample was made of CD8+ T cells sorted from blood. Receptors originate from an adult with rheumatoid arthritis.

V usage is TRBV28 and J usage is TRBJ1-2, with 8 bases identical to TRBD1. The CDR3 extends over 14 amino acids. V was pared by 6 bases and J by 4 bases, with 7 bases of the junction left unmatched. In germline, CDR1 is MDHEN, CDR2 SYDVKM. This CDR3 is CASRATGGVYGYTF. The CDR3 DNA reads TGTGCCAGCAGAGCAACAGGGGGGGTCTATGGCTACACCTTC.

The rearrangement uses TRBV6-4 and TRBJ2-3; D is possibly TRBD2 (6 bases). This CDR3 has 15 amino acids. The V gene lost 2 bases and the J gene lost 0 bases, with 9 bases spanning the gap. Germline V lookup: CDR1 MRHNA, CDR2 SNTAGT. Written as DNA, the CDR3 is TGTGCCAGCAGTGACGGGGGGAGTAGCACAGATACGCAGTATTTT. Translation: CASSDGGSSTDTQYF.

The V gene is TRBV9, the J gene TRBJ2-7, with D unclear. Germline values: CDR1 SGDLS, CDR2 YYNGEE. Trimming took 4 bases from V and 2 from J, leaving 19 bases between them. This CDR3 comprises 16 residues. CDR3 coding DNA: TGTGCCAGCAGCCCGTCACAGAAATCATTACCCTACGAGCAGTACTTC. Protein sequence: CASSPSQKSLPYEQYF.

The chain has TRBV2 and TRBJ2-7; no definite D call. CDR1 is SNHLY, CDR2 FYNNEI, per germline. This CDR3 has 10 residues. The V gene lost 4 bases and the J gene lost 6 bases, with 4 bases spanning the gap. In DNA, the CDR3 is TGTGCCAGCAGTGGGGTCGAGCAGTACTTC. It specifies CASSGVEQYF. The complete variable domain, with remaining parts taken from reference TRBV2 and TRBJ2-7, reads EPEVTQTPSHQVTQMGQEVILRCVPISNHLYFYWYRQILGQKVEFLVSFYNNEISEKSEIFDDQFSVERPDGSNFTLKIRSTKLEDSAMYFCASSGVEQYFGPGTRLTVT.

The chain is built from TRBV28 and TRBJ1-5; tentatively, D is TRBD1 (5 bases). CDR1 and CDR2 (germline): MDHEN, SYDVKM. This CDR3 region has 14 residues. The V end was cut by 4 bases, the J end by 0 bases, with 7 bases between. The CDR3 here is CASSSDSSNQPQHF. The CDR3 DNA reads as TGTGCCAGCAGTTCCGACAGTAGCAATCAGCCCCAGCATTTT.

The chain joins TRBV27 to TRBJ1-1; possible D gene TRBD1, 6 bases. CDR3 length: 14 residues. V lost 2 bases and J lost 1, with 8 bases in between. Germline assignment: CDR1 MNHEY and CDR2 SMNVEV (reference sequence). Here the CDR3 DNA reads TGTGCCAGCAGTTTACAGGGACAGAACACTGAAGCTTTCTTT. Protein sequence: CASSLQGQNTEAFF.

The chain uses TRBV4-1 and TRBJ2-7; D unresolved. The ends were cut back, 5 bases at V and 2 bases at J, with 16 bases in the middle. CDR1 is MGHRA, CDR2 YSYEKL, per germline. The CDR3 extends over 15 amino acids. CDR3 bases: TGCGCCAGCAGCTCCGAGGCCCCACCCCCCTACGAGCAGTACTTC. Amino acid sequence: CASSSEAPPPYEQYF.